This T cell receptor (beta chain) is from a study of control samples from healthy donors and cancer patients. Only in-frame clones appear in the TCRdb table, and some are missing; sequencing was by immunoSEQ multiplex PCR. The sample holds about 160,000 clones, 90% to 95% seen once. Trimming left V 10 bases short and J 5 bases short, with 9 bases between. From germline, CDR1 is ENHRY and CDR2 SYGVKD. This CDR3 contains 12 residues. The sample consisted of PBMCs. This TCR was recovered from a man between 60 and 70 years old with colorectal cancer. The chain employs TRBV10-3 and TRBJ1-6; maybe TRBD1 (5 bases). CDR3 sequence reads: CATAGNNSPLHF. The CDR3, as DNA: TGTGCCACAGCAGGGAATAATTCACCCCTCCACTTT.